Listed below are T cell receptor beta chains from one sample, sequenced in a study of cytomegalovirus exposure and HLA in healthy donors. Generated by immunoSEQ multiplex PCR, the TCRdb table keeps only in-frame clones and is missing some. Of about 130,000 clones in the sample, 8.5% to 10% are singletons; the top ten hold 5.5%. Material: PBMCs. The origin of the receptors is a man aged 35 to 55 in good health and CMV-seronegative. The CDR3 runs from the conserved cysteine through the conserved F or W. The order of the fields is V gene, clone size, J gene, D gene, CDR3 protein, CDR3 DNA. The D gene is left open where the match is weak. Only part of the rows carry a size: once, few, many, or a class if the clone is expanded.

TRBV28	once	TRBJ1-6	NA	CASSGPWGGLNSPLHF	TGTGCCAGCAGTGGCCCATGGGGGGGGCTGAATTCACCCCTCCACTTT
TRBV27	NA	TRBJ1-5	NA	CASSLWGLNQPQHF	TGTGCCAGCAGTTTATGGGGGCTCAATCAGCCCCAGCATTTT
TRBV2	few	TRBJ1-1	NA	CASYDQRGAFF	TGTGCCAGCTACGACCAGAGAGGAGCTTTCTTT
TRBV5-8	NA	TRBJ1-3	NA	CASSFSPTGPGNTIYF	TGTGCCAGCAGCTTTTCACCTACGGGTCCAGGAAACACCATATATTTT
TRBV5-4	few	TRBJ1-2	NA	CASSLNRQAPDTF	TGTGCCAGCAGCTTGAATCGGCAGGCCCCTGACACCTTC
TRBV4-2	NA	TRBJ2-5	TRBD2	CASSQGNERGWETQYF	TGTGCCAGCAGCCAAGGGAACGAGCGGGGGTGGGAGACCCAGTACTTC
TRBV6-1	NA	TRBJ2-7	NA	CATSRFLEQYF	TGTGCCACCTCGCGGTTTCTCGAGCAGTACTTC
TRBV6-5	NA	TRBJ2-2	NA	CASSQNAGSGELFF	TGTGCCAGCAGCCAAAACGCAGGGTCCGGGGAGCTGTTTTTT
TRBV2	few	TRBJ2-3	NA	CASTRGADTDTQYF	TGTGCCAGCACCCGGGGGGCCGACACAGATACGCAGTATTTT
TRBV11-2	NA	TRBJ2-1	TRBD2	CASSHPLAGGPNEQFF	TGTGCCAGCAGCCACCCACTCGCGGGGGGGCCCAATGAGCAGTTCTTC
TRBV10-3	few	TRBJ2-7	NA	CAISESEYGEQYF	TGTGCCATCAGTGAGTCGGAGTATGGCGAGCAGTACTTC
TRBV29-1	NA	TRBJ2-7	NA	CSVGRSSYEQYF	TGCAGCGTTGGCCGGAGCTCCTACGAGCAGTACTTC
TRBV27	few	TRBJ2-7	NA	CASSLEGSYEQYF	TGTGCCAGCAGTTTAGAGGGATCCTACGAGCAGTACTTC
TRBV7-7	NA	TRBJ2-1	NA	CASSLDGGPYNEQFF	TGTGCCAGCAGCTTAGACGGGGGGCCCTACAATGAGCAGTTCTTC
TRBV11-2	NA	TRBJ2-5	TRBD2	CASSLRTSGGFVETQYF	TGTGCCAGCAGCTTACGGACTAGCGGGGGCTTTGTAGAGACCCAGTACTTC
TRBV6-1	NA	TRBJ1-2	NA	CASSDGPLWGYTF	TGTGCCAGCAGTGACGGCCCACTATGGGGCTACACCTTC